This TCR beta chain was retrieved from a study of CD8 T cells in ankylosing spondylitis. This clonotype was observed many times. From germline, CDR1 is SGDLS and CDR2 YYNGEE. The CDR3 sequence is 13 residues long. Trimming removed 3 bases at V and 4 bases at J, with 7 bases between. Each CDR3 protein gets one entry after TCRdb re-called the 5' RACE reads with MiXCR. Among 200,000 to 300,000 distinct CDR3 sequences listed, approximately 24% were seen once. The material sequenced was blood, either unsorted or a sorted T cell fraction (not recorded which). The clonotype comes from a male donor with ankylosing spondylitis or in good health (not recorded which). The chain has TRBV9 and TRBJ1-4, with TRBD1 as a possible D gene (5 bases). Written as DNA, the CDR3 is TGTGCCAGCAGCGAGGGGCTTAATGAAAAACTGTTTTTT. Amino acids: CASSEGLNEKLFF. Combining the CDR3 with reference TRBV9 and TRBJ1-4 gives the whole variable domain DSGVTQTPKHLITATGQRVTLRCSPRSGDLSVYWYQQSLDQGLQFLIQYYNGEERAKGNILERFSAQQFPDLHSELNLSSLELGDSALYFCASSEGLNEKLFFGSGTQLSVL.